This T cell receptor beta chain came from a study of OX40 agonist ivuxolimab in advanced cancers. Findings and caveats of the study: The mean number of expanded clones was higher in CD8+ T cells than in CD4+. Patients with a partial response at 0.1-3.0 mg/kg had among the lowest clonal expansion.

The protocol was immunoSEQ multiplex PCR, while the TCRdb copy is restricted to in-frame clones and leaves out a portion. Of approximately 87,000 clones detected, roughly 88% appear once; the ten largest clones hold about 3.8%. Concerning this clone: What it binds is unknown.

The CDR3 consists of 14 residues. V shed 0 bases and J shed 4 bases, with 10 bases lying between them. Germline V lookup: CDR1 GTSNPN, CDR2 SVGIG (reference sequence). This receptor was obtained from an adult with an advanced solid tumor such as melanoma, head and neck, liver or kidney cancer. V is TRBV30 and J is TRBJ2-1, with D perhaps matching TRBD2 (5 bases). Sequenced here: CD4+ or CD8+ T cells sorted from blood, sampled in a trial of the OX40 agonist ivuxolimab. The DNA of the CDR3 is TGTGCCTGGAGTGTATTCGCGGGTTACAATGAGCAGTTCTTC. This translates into CAWSVFAGYNEQFF.